The source of this TCR beta chain is a study of spatial heterogeneity in lung cancer. TCRdb called the 5' RACE reads again in MiXCR, with one record for every CDR3 protein. The table records under 50,000 distinct CDR3 sequences, around 5% of them present only once. This clonotype was observed a handful of times. Germline CDR1 is KGHDR and CDR2 is SFDVKD. Trimming cost V 10 bases and J 9 bases; bases outside gene matches: 8. The CDR3 loop spans 13 amino acids. Time point meaning: sample taken at primary tumor resection. In each case, whole RNA from tumor, nontumor lung or frozen PBMC was sequenced unsorted.

This TCR was sampled from a female donor with early-stage non-small cell lung cancer. The chain links TRBV24-1 to TRBJ2-1, with 10 bases fitting TRBD1. The sample in question was PBMCs, obtained at surgery. CDR3 residues: CATRDRGWSEQFF. The CDR3 coding sequence is TGTGCCACTCGGGACAGGGGATGGTCTGAGCAGTTCTTC.